This T cell receptor (beta chain) was found in a study of shared clonotypes between healthy human individuals. This clone showed up just a few times. Additional DNA sequences in this sample encode the identical CDR3. The CDR3 contains 14 residues. Germline trimming cut 3 bases from V and 5 bases from J; bases unmatched to any gene: 2. Germline CDR1 SGHRS, CDR2 YFSETQ. TCRdb keeps only in-frame clones here, not all; method: immunoSEQ multiplex PCR. In the table there are 730,000 or so clones, approximately 79% of which are singletons. This chain connects TRBV5-1 to TRBJ2-3; TRBD1 agrees at 11 bases. The TCR was taken from a woman between 25 and 40 years old in good health. Input material: memory CD4+ T cells sorted from blood. Subset of the sample: CD45RA-negative fraction. The DNA of the CDR3 is TGCGCCAGCAGCTCCGGGACAGGGGGAGATACGCAGTATTTT. Translated, it gives CASSSGTGGDTQYF.